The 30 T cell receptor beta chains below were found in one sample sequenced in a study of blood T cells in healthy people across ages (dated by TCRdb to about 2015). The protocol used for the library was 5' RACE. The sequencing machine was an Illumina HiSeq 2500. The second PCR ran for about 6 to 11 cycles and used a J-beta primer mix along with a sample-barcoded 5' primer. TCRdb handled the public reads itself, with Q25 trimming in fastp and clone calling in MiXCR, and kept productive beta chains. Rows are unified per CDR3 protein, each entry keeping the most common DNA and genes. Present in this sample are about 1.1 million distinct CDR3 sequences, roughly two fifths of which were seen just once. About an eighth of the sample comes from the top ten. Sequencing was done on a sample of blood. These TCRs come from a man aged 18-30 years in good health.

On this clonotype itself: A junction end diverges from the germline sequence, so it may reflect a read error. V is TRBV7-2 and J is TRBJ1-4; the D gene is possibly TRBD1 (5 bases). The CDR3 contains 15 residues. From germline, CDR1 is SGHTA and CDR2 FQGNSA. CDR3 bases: TGTGCCAGCAGTTTAGACTTGGGGGCTAATGAAAAACTGTTTTTT. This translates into CASSLDLGANEKLFF. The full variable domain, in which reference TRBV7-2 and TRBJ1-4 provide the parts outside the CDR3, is GAGVSQSPSNKVTEKGKDVELRCDPISGHTALYWYRQSLGQGLEFLIYFQGNSAPDKSGLPSDRFSAERTGGSVSTLTIQRTQQEDSAVYLCASSLDLGANEKLFFGSGTQLSVL.

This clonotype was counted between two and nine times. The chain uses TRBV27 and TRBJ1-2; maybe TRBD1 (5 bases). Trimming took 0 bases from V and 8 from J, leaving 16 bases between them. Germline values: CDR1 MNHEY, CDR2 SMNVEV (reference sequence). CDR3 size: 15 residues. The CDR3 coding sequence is TGTGCCAGCAGTTTATCGTTTACGGAAAGGGACGGCTACACCTTC. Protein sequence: CASSLSFTERDGYTF.

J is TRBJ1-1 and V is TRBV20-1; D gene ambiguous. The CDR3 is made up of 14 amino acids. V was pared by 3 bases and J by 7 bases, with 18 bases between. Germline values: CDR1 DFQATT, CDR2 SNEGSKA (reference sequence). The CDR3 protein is CSASRQLYNGEAFF. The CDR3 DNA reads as TGCAGTGCTAGTAGGCAGCTATACAATGGTGAAGCTTTCTTT.

The CDR3 loop reads CASSGQGVPTDTQYF. In DNA form, the CDR3 reads TGTGCCAGCAGTGGACAGGGGGTCCCCACAGATACGCAGTATTTT. This chain links TRBV2 with TRBJ2-3, with 9 bases matching TRBD1. The CDR3 has 15 residues. The J segment lost 2 bases and the V segment lost 4 bases, leaving 4 bases of the junction unmatched. Germline V gene data show CDR1 as SNHLY and CDR2 as FYNNEI. Full variable domain (outside the CDR3, taken from reference TRBV2 and TRBJ2-3): EPEVTQTPSHQVTQMGQEVILRCVPISNHLYFYWYRQILGQKVEFLVSFYNNEISEKSEIFDDQFSVERPDGSNFTLKIRSTKLEDSAMYFCASSGQGVPTDTQYFGPGTRLTVL.

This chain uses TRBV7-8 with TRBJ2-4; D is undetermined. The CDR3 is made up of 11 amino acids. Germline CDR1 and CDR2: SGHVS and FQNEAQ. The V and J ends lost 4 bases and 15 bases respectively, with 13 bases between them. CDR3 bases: TGTGCCAGCAGCTCCACCCCCCTTCTGTACTTC. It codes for CASSSTPLLYF.

CDR3 nucleotide sequence: TGCAGTGCTAGAGATTCTAGTTTGGTAGAGACCCAGTACTTC. Amino acids: CSARDSSLVETQYF. The chain recombines TRBV20-1 with TRBJ2-5; no clear D. The CDR3 extends over 14 amino acids. Germline lookup yields CDR1 DFQATT and CDR2 SNEGSKA (reference sequence). The ends were cut back, 0 bases at V and 4 bases at J, with 12 bases in the middle.

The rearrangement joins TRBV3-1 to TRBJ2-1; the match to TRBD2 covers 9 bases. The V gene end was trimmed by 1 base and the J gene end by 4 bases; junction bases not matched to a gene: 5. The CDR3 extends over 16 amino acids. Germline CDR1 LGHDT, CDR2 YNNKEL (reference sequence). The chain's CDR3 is CASSQARTSAYNEQFF. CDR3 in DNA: TGTGCCAGCAGCCAAGCCAGGACTAGCGCATACAATGAGCAGTTCTTC.

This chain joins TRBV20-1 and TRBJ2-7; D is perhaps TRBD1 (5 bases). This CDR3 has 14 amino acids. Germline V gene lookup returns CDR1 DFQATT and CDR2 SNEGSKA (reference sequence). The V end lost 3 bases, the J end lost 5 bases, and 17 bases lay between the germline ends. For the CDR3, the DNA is TGCAGTGCTAGCCAAGAAGGGGCCGGAAACGAGCAGTACTTC. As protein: CSASQEGAGNEQYF.

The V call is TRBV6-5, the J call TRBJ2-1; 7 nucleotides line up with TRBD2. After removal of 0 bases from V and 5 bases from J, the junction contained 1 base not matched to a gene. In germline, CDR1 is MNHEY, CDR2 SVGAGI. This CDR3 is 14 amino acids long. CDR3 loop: CASSYSGLDNEQFF. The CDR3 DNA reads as TGTGCCAGCAGTTACTCCGGACTAGACAATGAGCAGTTCTTC.

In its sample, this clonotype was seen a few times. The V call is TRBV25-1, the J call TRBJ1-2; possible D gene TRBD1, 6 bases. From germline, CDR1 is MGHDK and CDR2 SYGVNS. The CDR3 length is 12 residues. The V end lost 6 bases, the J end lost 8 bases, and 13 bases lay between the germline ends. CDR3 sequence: CASRTQGSGYTF. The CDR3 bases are TGTGCCAGCAGAACACAGGGATCCGGCTACACCTTC.

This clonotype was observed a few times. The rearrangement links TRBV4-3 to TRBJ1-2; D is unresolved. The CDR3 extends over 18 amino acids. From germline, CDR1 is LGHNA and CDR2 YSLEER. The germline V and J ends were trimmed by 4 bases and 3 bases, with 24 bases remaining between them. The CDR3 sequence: CASSPRIRILLGDYGYTF. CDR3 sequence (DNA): TGCGCCAGCAGCCCCCGGATCCGAATTCTACTTGGTGACTATGGCTACACCTTC.

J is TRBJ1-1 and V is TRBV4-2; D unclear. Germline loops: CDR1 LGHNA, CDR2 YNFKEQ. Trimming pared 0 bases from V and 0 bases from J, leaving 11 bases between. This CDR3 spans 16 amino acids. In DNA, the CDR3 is TGTGCCAGCAGCCAAGAGACCAGCAAGCTGAACACTGAAGCTTTCTTT. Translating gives CASSQETSKLNTEAFF.

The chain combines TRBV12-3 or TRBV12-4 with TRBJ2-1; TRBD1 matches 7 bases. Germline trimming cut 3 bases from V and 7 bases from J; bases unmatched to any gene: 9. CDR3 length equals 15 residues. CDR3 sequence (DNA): TGTGCCAGCAGTTTCGGGAAGGGGGCAGGAAATGAGCAGTTCTTC. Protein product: CASSFGKGAGNEQFF.

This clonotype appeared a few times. CDR3 loop: CSARDRWDKDWETQYF. The CDR3 nucleotides are TGCAGTGCTAGAGATCGATGGGACAAAGATTGGGAGACCCAGTACTTC. The genes are TRBV20-1 and TRBJ2-7, with D perhaps TRBD1 (6 bases). Matching the DNA end better, TRBJ2-5 makes the J call doubtful. Germline V gene data show CDR1 as DFQATT and CDR2 as SNEGSKA (reference sequence). The CDR3 totals 16 residues.

The CDR3 coding sequence is TGCGCCAGCAGCCAAGAGGCCAATTCTCGCTATGGCTACACCTTC. It specifies CASSQEANSRYGYTF. The chain is built from TRBV4-1 and TRBJ1-2; D gene uncertain. The CDR3 consists of 15 residues. V dropped 0 bases and J dropped 4 bases, with 12 bases sitting between them. Germline V gives CDR1 MGHRA, CDR2 YSYEKL.

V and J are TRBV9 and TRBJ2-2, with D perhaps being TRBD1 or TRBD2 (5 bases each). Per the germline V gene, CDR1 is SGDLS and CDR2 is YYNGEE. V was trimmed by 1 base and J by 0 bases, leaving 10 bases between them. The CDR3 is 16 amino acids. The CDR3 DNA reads TGTGCCAGCAGCGTAACCGGGGACGCGAACACCGGGGAGCTGTTTTTT. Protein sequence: CASSVTGDANTGELFF. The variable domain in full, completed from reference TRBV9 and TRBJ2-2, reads DSGVTQTPKHLITATGQRVTLRCSPRSGDLSVYWYQQSLDQGLQFLIQYYNGEERAKGNILERFSAQQFPDLHSELNLSSLELGDSALYFCASSVTGDANTGELFFGEGSRLTVL.

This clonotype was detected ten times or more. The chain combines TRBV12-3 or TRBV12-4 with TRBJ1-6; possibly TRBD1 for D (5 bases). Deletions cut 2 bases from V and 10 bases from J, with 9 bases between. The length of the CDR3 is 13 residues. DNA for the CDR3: TGTGCCAGCAGTTTAAGGTGGGACTCACCCCTCCACTTT. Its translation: CASSLRWDSPLHF.

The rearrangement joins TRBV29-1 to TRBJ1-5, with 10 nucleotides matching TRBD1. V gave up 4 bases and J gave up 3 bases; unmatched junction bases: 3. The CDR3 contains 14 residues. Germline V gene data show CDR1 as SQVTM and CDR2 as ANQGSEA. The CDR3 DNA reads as TGCAGCGTTGGGGACAGGGGACCCAATCAGCCCCAGCATTTT. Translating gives CSVGDRGPNQPQHF. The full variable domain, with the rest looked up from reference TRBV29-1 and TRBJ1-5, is SAVISQKPSRDICQRGTSLTIQCQVDSQVTMMFWYRQQPGQSLTLIATANQGSEATYESGFVIDKFPISRPNLTFSTLTVSNMSPEDSSIYLCSVGDRGPNQPQHFGDGTRLSIL.

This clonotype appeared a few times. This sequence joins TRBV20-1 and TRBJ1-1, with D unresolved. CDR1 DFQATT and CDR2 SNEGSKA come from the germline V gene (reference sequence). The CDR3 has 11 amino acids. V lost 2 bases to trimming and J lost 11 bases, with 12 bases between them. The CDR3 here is CSARTLRWAFF. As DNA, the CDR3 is TGCAGTGCTAGAACCCTCCGGTGGGCTTTCTTT.

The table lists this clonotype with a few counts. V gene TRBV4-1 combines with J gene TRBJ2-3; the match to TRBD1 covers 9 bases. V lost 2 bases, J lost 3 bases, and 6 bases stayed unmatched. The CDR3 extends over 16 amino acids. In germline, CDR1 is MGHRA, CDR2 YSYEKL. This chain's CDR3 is CASSQSVGQGTDTQYF. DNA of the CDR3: TGCGCCAGCAGCCAAAGTGTGGGACAGGGAACAGATACGCAGTATTTT.

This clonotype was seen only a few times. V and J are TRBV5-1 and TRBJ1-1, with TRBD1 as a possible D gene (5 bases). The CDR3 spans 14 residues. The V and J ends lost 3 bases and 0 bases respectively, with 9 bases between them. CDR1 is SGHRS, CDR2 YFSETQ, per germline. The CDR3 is CASSSGMMNTEAFF. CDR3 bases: TGCGCCAGCAGCTCAGGGATGATGAACACTGAAGCTTTCTTT.

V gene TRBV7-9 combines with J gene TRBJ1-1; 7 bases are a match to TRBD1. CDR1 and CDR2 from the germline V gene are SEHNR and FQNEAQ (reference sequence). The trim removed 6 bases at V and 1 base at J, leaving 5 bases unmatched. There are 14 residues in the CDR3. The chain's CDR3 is CASRGDRRNTEAFF. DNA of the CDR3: TGTGCCAGCAGAGGGGACAGACGGAACACTGAAGCTTTCTTT.

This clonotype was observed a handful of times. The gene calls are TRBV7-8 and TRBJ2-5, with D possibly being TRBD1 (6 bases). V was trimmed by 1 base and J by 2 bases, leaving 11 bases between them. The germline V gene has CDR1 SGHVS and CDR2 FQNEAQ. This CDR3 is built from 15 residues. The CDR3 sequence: CASSLVWQGQETQYF. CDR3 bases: TGTGCCAGCAGCTTAGTATGGCAGGGGCAAGAGACCCAGTACTTC.

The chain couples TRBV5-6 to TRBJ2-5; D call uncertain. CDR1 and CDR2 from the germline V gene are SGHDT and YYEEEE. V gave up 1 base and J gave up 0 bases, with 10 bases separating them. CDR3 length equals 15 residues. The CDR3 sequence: CASSLWAADQETQYF. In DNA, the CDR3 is TGTGCCAGCAGCTTGTGGGCCGCAGACCAAGAGACCCAGTACTTC.

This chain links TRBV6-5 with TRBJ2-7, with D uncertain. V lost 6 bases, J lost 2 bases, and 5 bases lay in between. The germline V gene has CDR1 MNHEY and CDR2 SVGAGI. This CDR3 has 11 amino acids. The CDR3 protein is CASRGTYEQYF. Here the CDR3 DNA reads TGTGCCAGCAGAGGAACCTACGAGCAGTACTTC.

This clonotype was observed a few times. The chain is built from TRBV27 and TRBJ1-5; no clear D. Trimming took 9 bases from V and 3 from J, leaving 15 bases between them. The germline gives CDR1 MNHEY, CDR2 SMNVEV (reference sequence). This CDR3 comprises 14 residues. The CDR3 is CASRPAGYNQPQHF. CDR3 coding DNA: TGTGCCAGTAGACCGGCGGGGTACAATCAGCCCCAGCATTTT.

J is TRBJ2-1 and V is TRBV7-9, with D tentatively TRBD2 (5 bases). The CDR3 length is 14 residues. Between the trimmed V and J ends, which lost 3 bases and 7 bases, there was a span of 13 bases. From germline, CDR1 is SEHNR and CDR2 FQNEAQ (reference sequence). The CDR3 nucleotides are TGTGCCAGCAGCTTCAGAAGGACTTCTAATGAGCAGTTCTTC. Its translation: CASSFRRTSNEQFF.

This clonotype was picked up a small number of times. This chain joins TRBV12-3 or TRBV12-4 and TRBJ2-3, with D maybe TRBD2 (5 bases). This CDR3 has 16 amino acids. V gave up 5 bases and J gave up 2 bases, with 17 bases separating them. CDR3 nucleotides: TGTGCCAGCAGTCCCCGGGGAAGAGGAAACACAGATACGCAGTATTTT. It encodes CASSPRGRGNTDTQYF.

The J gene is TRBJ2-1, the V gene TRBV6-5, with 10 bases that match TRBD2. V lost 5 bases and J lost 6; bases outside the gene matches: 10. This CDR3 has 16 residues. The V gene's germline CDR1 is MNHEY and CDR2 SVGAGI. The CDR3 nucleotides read TGTGCCAGCAGTATTAGCGGGGGGCCTTCTTGCAATGAGCAGTTCTTC. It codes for CASSISGGPSCNEQFF.

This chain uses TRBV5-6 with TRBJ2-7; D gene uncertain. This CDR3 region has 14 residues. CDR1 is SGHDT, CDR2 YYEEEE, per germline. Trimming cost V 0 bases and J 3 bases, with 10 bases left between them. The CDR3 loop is CASSLAWQDYEQYF. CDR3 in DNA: TGTGCCAGCAGCTTGGCCTGGCAGGACTACGAGCAGTACTTC.